The present TCR beta chain was sequenced within a study of identical twins. Template switching introduced a universal primer site, and the cDNA bore unique molecular identifiers. Using its own MiXCR run on the 5' RACE reads, TCRdb lists one record per CDR3 protein. Of about 490,000 distinct CDR3 sequences in the sample, 13% to 15% are singletons; the top ten hold roughly 0.4%. Germline trimming cut 4 bases from V and 0 bases from J; bases unmatched to any gene: 9. The CDR3 is 15 residues long. Per germline, CDR1 DFQATT and CDR2 SNEGSKA (reference sequence). General study findings and limits: Cord blood beta clonotypes that were abundant carried fewer insertions, and memory repertoires showed no such trend. Alpha sequences out of frame and shared by twins had excess low generation probability.

Points on this clonotype: Its antigen is not identified.

These sequences were also reported in another study, on yellow fever vaccine responses in identical twins.

Sequenced material: CD4+ T cells sorted from blood. The receptor comes from a woman under 30 in good health. The gene calls are TRBV20-1 and TRBJ2-7, with 7 positions matching TRBD2. The chain's CDR3 is CSATLLAGSSYEQYF. The DNA of the CDR3 is TGCAGTGCTACTCTATTAGCGGGCAGCTCCTACGAGCAGTACTTC.